What follows are 9 T cell receptor beta chains derived from one specimen sequenced in a study of blood T cell repertoires in COVID-19. Libraries were prepared by immunoSEQ multiplex PCR; TCRdb keeps only in-frame clonotypes and omits some of them. The sample includes about 330,000 clones, 70% to 90% of them seen just once. Input material: PBMCs or T cells enriched from blood (not recorded which). The receptors come from a young woman who had recovered from COVID-19.

The rearrangement links TRBV30 to TRBJ1-5; TRBD1 is a possible D gene (5 bases). The CDR3 is 14 amino acids. V was trimmed by 3 bases and J by 5 bases, leaving 14 bases between them. The germline gives CDR1 GTSNPN, CDR2 SVGIG (reference sequence). The CDR3 loop is CAWSRGREDQPQHF. CDR3 nucleotide sequence: TGTGCCTGGAGCCGGGGCCGGGAGGATCAGCCCCAGCATTTT.

The chain couples TRBV4-1 to TRBJ1-6; D may be TRBD1 (5 bases). The V gene lost 3 bases and the J gene lost 2 bases, with 17 bases spanning the gap. The germline gives CDR1 MGHRA, CDR2 YSYEKL. The CDR3 has 18 residues. Here the CDR3 reads CASSQPDEWGTYNSPLHF. The CDR3 bases are TGCGCCAGCAGCCAGCCGGACGAATGGGGCACCTATAATTCACCCCTCCACTTT.

V is TRBV7-2 and J is TRBJ1-1; D is unresolved. V dropped 4 bases and J dropped 3 bases, with 9 bases sitting between them. The CDR3 extends over 13 amino acids. Germline V CDR1 and CDR2: SGHTA, FQGNSA. CDR3: CASSWNRDTEAFF. In DNA, the CDR3 is TGTGCCAGCAGCTGGAACCGGGACACTGAAGCTTTCTTT.

The rearrangement links TRBV7-9 to TRBJ1-3; D not resolved. The length of the CDR3 is 17 residues. Trimming removed 5 bases at V and 1 base at J, with 18 bases between. Germline CDR1 is SEHNR and CDR2 is FQNEAQ (reference sequence). The CDR3 is CASSHTLPGKSGNTIYF. CDR3 bases: TGTGCCAGCAGCCATACCCTCCCGGGAAAATCTGGAAACACCATATATTTT.

This chain uses TRBV2 with TRBJ1-6, with TRBD1 as a possible D gene (6 bases). CDR1 and CDR2 (germline): SNHLY, FYNNEI. CDR3 length: 16 residues. Trimming stripped 6 bases from V and 0 bases from J, with 12 bases between. The CDR3 nucleotides are TGTGCCAGCAGGAGGGACATGAGCTCCTATAATTCACCCCTCCACTTT. It encodes CASRRDMSSYNSPLHF.

J is TRBJ2-5 and V is TRBV28; weak D call: TRBD2 (5 bases). CDR3 size: 14 residues. Germline assignment: CDR1 MDHEN and CDR2 SYDVKM. Trimming pared 7 bases from V and 5 bases from J, leaving 17 bases between. This CDR3 reads CASTAWLRAETQYF. The CDR3 DNA reads as TGTGCCAGCACGGCCTGGCTGAGGGCGGAGACCCAGTACTTC.

A note on this clone: Other DNA sequences from this sample encode an identical CDR3 as well. The chain is built from TRBV3-1 (or the pseudogene TRBV3-2) and TRBJ1-5, with D possibly being TRBD1 (6 bases). This CDR3 has 12 amino acids. V gave up 3 bases and J gave up 6 bases, with 6 bases separating them. Looked up from germline, CDR1 is LGHDT and CDR2 is YNNKEL (reference sequence). Here the CDR3 DNA reads TGTGCCAGCAGCCAGACAGGTCAGCCCCAGCATTTT. Protein sequence: CASSQTGQPQHF.

This clone was recorded once. The J gene is TRBJ2-1, the V gene TRBV6-5; 7 nucleotides line up with TRBD1. Per germline, CDR1 MNHEY and CDR2 SVGAGI. The CDR3 spans 15 residues. V shed 5 bases, J shed 6 bases, and the junction held 10 bases outside the gene matches. CDR3 DNA: TGTGCCAGCAGTCGGACGACAGGGCTACGCAATGAGCAGTTCTTC. This translates into CASSRTTGLRNEQFF.

V and J are TRBV2 and TRBJ1-2; the D is unclear. CDR1 SNHLY and CDR2 FYNNEI come from the germline V gene. Trimming pared 1 base from V and 5 bases from J, leaving 5 bases between. The CDR3 runs to 12 residues. This CDR3 reads CASSEERYGYTF. The DNA of the CDR3 is TGTGCCAGCAGTGAAGAGCGGTATGGCTACACCTTC.